Below, one TCR beta chain is given with its context. The antigen is not known. One end of the junction fails to match germline, which may point to a read error. Thyroid surgery had not been preceded by any treatment in any patient. This CDR3 has 16 amino acids. The germline CDR1 and CDR2 sequences are KGHSH and LQKENI. TCRdb re-called the PCR reads through MiXCR. The data hold 20,000 to 25,000 clones, with around 17% observed a single time. The data derive from a study of metastatic and nonmetastatic thyroid tumors. Background on the study: Peripheral blood and tumor or nodule samples from malignant and benign thyroid patients were compared.

Study findings and constraints: In both blood and tumor samples, TCR beta diversity was reported significantly higher for malignant than benign nodules.

The J gene is TRBJ1-1, the V gene TRBV18; possible D gene TRBD1, 5 bases. This clonotype was sampled from a male donor with papillary thyroid cancer or a benign thyroid nodule (not recorded which). Some clones in this sample may be carry-over from other donors' samples. Sequencing was done on a sample of blood. CDR3 coding DNA: TGTGCTAGCTCACCGCGCCAGGGATTGTGCGACACTGAAGCTTTCTTT. Protein product: CASSPRQGLCDTEAFF.